The 5 T cell receptor beta chains given below trace back to one sample, sequenced in a study of T cell repertoires in cytomegalovirus infection. TCRdb recomputed calls from the reads with MiXCR, one row per CDR3 protein. This table holds approximately 910,000 distinct CDR3 sequences, about a third found once. Antigen specificity for these receptors is unknown. Material: cultured CD8+ T cells from PBMCs, obtained from culture after CMV antigen stimulation. The receptors were gathered from a human donor in good health (CMV status not recorded). Some clones in this sample may be carry-over from other donors' samples.

The chain has TRBV5-1 and TRBJ2-7; tentatively, D is TRBD1 or TRBD2 (5 bases each). With 4 bases removed from V and 7 bases from J, the gap between germline ends came to 15 bases. Per germline, CDR1 SGHRS and CDR2 YFSETQ. CDR3 length: 13 amino acids. CDR3 sequence (DNA): TGCGCCAGCAGCGTCTCCGGGACGCAGGAGCAGTACGTC. It yields the protein CASSVSGTQEQYV.

A word on this clonotype: Mismatch with germline at one junction end may stem from a read error. The chain employs TRBV6-2 or TRBV6-3 and TRBJ1-1; D call uncertain. The CDR3 length is 14 residues. In germline, CDR1 is MNHEY, CDR2 SVGEGT. The CDR3 DNA follows: TGTGCCAGCGGTTACTCCTATACCCACACTGAAGCTTTCTTT. This gives the protein CASGYSYTHTEAFF.

This rearrangement joins TRBV7-9 to TRBJ1-2; 12 bases fit TRBD1. The V and J ends lost 6 bases and 6 bases, in that order; junction bases with no gene match: 8. In germline, CDR1 is SEHNR, CDR2 FQNEAQ (reference sequence). The CDR3 spans 15 residues. The CDR3 DNA reads TGTGCCAGCAGTACCCAGGGACAGGGGGCGGATGGCTACACCTTC. It is translated as CASSTQGQGADGYTF.

This clonotype appeared many times. This chain links TRBV20-1 with TRBJ2-5; D gene ambiguous. V was shortened by 0 bases and J by 5 bases, with 7 bases between the two germline ends. Germline assignment: CDR1 DFQATT and CDR2 SNEGSKA (reference sequence). The CDR3 loop spans 12 amino acids. The CDR3 DNA sequence: TGCAGTGCTAGAGATTTCTCGGAGACCCAGTACTTC. Its protein product is CSARDFSETQYF.

The rearrangement links TRBV5-1 to TRBJ2-7, with D unclear. Germline lookup yields CDR1 SGHRS and CDR2 YFSETQ. The V end was cut by 0 bases, the J end by 2 bases, with 9 bases between. The CDR3 consists of 14 residues. For the CDR3, the DNA is TGCGCCAGCAGCTTGGAATTGATTACCTACGAGCAGTACTTC. Its protein product is CASSLELITYEQYF.